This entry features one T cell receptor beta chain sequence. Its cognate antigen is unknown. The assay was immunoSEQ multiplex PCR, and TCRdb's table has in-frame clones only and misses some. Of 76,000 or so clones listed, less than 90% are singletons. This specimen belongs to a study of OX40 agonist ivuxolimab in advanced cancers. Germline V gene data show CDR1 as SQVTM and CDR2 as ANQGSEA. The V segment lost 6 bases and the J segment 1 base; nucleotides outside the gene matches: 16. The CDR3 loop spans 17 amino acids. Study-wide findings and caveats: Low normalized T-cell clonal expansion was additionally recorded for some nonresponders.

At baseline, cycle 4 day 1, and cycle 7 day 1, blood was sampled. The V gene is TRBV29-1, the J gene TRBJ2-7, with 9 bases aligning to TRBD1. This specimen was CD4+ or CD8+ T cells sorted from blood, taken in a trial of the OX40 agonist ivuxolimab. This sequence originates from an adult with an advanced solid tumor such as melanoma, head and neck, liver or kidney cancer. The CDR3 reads CSVERWSTGTGSYEQYF. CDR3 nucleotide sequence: TGCAGCGTAGAAAGGTGGTCTACCGGGACAGGGTCCTACGAGCAGTACTTC.